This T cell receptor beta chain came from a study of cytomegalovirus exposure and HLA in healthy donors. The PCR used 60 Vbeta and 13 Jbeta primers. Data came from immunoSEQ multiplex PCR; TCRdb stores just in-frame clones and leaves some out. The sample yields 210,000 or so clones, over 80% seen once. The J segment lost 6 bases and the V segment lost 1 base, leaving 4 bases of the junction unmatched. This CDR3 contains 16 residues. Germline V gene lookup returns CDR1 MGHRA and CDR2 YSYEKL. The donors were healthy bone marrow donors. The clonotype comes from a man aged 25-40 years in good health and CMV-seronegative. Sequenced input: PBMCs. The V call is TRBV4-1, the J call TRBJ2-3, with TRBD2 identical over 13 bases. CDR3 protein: CASSQVMGLAGDTQYF. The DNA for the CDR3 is TGCGCCAGCAGCCAAGTGATGGGACTAGCGGGGGATACGCAGTATTTT.